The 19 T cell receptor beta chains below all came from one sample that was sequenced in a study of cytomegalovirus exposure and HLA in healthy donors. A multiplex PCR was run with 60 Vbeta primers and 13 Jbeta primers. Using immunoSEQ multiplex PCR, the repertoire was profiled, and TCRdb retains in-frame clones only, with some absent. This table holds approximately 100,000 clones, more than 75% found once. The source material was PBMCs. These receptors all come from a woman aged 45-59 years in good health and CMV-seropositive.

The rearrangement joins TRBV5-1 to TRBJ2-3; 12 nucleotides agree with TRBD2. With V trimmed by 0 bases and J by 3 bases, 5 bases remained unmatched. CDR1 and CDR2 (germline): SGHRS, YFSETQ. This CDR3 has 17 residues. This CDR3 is CASSLETSGRDTDTQYF. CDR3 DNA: TGCGCCAGCAGCTTGGAGACTAGCGGGAGAGATACAGATACGCAGTATTTT.

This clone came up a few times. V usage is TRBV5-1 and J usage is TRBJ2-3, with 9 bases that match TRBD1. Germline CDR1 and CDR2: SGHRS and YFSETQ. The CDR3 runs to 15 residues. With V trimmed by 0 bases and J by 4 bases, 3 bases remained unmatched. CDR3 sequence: CASSLGRQGADTQYF. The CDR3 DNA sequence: TGCGCCAGCAGCTTGGGGCGACAGGGGGCAGATACGCAGTATTTT.

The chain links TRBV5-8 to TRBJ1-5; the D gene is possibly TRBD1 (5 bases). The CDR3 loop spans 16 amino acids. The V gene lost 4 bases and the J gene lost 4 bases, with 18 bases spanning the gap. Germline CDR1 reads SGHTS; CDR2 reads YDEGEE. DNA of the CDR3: TGTGCCAGCAGCGGGGGGGGAGGACGCCGAAATCAGCCCCAGCATTTT. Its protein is CASSGGGGRRNQPQHF.

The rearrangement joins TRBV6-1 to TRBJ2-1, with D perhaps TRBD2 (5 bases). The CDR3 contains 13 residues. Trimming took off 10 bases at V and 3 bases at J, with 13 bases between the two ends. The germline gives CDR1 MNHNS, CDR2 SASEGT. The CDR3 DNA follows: TGTGCCACCAAGGCGGGCTACTACAATGAGCAGTTCTTC. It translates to CATKAGYYNEQFF.

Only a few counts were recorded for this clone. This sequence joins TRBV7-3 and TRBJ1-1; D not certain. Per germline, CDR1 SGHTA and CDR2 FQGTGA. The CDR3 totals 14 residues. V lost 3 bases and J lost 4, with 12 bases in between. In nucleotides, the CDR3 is TGTGCCAGCAGCTTTGGAGGGTTTGGCACTGAAGCTTTCTTT. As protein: CASSFGGFGTEAFF.

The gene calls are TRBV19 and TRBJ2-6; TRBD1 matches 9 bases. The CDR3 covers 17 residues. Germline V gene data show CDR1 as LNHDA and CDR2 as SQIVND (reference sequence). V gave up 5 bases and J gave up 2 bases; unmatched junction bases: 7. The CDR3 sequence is CASSLGQGVPGANVLTF. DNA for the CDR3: TGTGCCAGTAGTTTGGGACAGGGCGTACCTGGGGCCAACGTCCTGACTTTC.

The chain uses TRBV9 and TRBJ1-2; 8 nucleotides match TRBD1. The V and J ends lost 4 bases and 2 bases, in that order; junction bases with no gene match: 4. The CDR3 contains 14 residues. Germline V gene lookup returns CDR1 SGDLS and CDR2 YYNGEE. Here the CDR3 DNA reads TGTGCCAGCAGCCTCCGACAGGGGAACTATGGCTACACCTTC. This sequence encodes CASSLRQGNYGYTF.

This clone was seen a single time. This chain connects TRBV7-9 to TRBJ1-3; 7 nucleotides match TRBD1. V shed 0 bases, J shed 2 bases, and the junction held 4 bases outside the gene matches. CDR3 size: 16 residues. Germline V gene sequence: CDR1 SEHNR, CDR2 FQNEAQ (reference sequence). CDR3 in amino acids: CASSLAATGAGNTIYF. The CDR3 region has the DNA TGTGCCAGCAGCTTAGCCGCCACAGGGGCTGGAAACACCATATATTTT.

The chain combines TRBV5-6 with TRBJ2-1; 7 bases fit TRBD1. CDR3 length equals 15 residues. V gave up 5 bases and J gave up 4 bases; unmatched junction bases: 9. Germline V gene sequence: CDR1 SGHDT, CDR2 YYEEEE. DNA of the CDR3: TGTGCCAGCAGTCTAACAGGGGATTTTTACAATGAGCAGTTCTTC. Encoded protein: CASSLTGDFYNEQFF.

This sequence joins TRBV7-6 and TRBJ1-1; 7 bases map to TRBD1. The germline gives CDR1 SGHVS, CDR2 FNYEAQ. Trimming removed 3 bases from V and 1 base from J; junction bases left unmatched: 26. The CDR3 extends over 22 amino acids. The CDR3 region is CASSFILAGQRASYLGNTEAFF. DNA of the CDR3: TGTGCCAGCAGCTTTATATTGGCGGGACAGAGAGCCTCCTACCTCGGGAACACTGAAGCTTTCTTT.

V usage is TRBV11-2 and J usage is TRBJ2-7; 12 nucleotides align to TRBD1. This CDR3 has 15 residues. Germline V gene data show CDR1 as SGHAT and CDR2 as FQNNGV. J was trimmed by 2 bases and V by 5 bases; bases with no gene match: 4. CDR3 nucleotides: TGTGCCAGCAGCGGGGGACAGGGGGCCCCCTACGAGCAGTACTTC. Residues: CASSGGQGAPYEQYF.

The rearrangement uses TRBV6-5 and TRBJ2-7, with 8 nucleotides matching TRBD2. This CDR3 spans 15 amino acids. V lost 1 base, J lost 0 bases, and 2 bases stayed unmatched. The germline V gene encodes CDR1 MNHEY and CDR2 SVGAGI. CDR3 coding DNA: TGTGCCAGCAGTTACTGGACTAGCAGCTCCTACGAGCAGTACTTC. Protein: CASSYWTSSSYEQYF.

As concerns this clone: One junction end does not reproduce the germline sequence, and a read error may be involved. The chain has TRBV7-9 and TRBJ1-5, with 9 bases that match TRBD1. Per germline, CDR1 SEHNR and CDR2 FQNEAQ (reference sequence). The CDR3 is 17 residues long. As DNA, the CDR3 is TGTTCCAGCAGCCTTCATCTGGGACAGGGAAGCAATCAGCCCCAGCATTTT. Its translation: CSSSLHLGQGSNQPQHF.

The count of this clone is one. In DNA, the CDR3 is TGTGCCAGCAGTTCAGACAGGGCTAGCAATCAGCCCCAGCATTTT. It specifies CASSSDRASNQPQHF. The chain is built from TRBV7-9 and TRBJ1-5; TRBD1 aligns across 7 bases. Losses at the gene ends were 6 bases for V and 0 bases for J; bases not matched to a gene: 5. The CDR3 has 15 amino acids. CDR1 is SEHNR and CDR2 is FQNEAQ in the germline V gene (reference sequence).

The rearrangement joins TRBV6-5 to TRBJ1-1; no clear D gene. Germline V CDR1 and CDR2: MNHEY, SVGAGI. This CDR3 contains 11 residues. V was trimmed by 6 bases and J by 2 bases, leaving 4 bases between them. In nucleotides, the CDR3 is TGTGCCAGCAGGCTAAACACTGAAGCTTTCTTT. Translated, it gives CASRLNTEAFF.

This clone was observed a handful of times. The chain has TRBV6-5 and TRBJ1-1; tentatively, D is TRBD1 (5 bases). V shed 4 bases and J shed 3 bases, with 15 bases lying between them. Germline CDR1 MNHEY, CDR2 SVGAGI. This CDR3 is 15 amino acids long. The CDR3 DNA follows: TGTGCCAGCAGTTTCGACAGTCAGGGTTACACTGAAGCTTTCTTT. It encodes CASSFDSQGYTEAFF.

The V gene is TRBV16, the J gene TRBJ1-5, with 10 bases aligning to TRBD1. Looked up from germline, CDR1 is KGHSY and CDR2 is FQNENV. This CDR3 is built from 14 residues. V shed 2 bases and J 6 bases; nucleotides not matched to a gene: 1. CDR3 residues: CASSQGTGVQPQHF. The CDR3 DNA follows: TGTGCCAGCAGCCAAGGGACAGGGGTTCAGCCCCAGCATTTT. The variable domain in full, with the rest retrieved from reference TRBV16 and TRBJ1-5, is GEEVAQTPKHLVRGEGQKAKLYCAPIKGHSYVFWYQQVLKNEFKFLISFQNENVFDETGMPKERFSAKCLPNSPCSLEIQATKLEDSAVYFCASSQGTGVQPQHFGDGTRLSIL.

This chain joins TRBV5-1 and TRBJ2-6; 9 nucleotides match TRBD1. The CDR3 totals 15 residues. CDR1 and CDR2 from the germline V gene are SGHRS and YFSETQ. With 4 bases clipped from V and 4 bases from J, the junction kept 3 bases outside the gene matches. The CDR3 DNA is TGCGCCAGCAGCCCACAGGGGGCAGGGGCCAACGTCCTGACTTTC. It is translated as CASSPQGAGANVLTF.

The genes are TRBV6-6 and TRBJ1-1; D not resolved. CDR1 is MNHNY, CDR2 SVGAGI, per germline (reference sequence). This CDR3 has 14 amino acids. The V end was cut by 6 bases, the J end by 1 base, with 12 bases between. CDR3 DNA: TGTGCCAGCAGACCGGGGTACGGGAACACTGAAGCTTTCTTT. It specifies CASRPGYGNTEAFF.